This passage covers 31 T cell receptor beta chains from one sample sequenced in a study of early T cells in non-severe SARS-CoV-2 infection. Each CDR3 protein gets one entry after TCRdb re-called the 5' RACE reads with MiXCR. The profile shows over 55,000 distinct CDR3 sequences, approximately 7.7% of them singletons. The sample consisted of whole blood. These receptors were obtained from an adult who was a healthcare worker with PCR-confirmed SARS-CoV-2 infection or an uninfected control (not recorded which).

A few counts support this clonotype. This CDR3 is CASSQGTTQYF. CDR3 in DNA: TGTGCCAGCAGCCAAGGTACAACGCAGTATTTT. The V call is TRBV7-2, the J call TRBJ2-3; D not certain. The CDR3 spans 11 residues. Germline loops: CDR1 SGHTA, CDR2 FQGNSA. V shed 5 bases and J shed 9 bases, with 9 bases lying between them.

This clonotype was recorded only once. The rearrangement links TRBV7-9 to TRBJ2-7; no firm D call. This CDR3 has 12 amino acids. Germline values: CDR1 SEHNR, CDR2 FQNEAQ (reference sequence). The ends were cut back, 5 bases at V and 6 bases at J, with 11 bases in the middle. The CDR3 nucleotides read TGTGCCAGCAGCCCCTCTTCCCCCGAGCAGTACTTC. Translation gives CASSPSSPEQYF.

The chain is built from TRBV7-9 and TRBJ2-1; 8 bases match TRBD2. V shed 3 bases, J shed 7 bases, and the junction held 5 bases outside the gene matches. The CDR3 extends over 14 amino acids. CDR1 and CDR2 (germline): SEHNR, FQNEAQ (reference sequence). This chain's CDR3 is CASSLSGSRNEQFF. In DNA form, the CDR3 reads TGTGCCAGCAGCTTGAGCGGGAGTAGGAATGAGCAGTTCTTC.

The chain uses TRBV10-1 and TRBJ2-7; 8 bases map to TRBD1. The CDR3 loop spans 13 amino acids. Germline trimming cut 2 bases from V and 3 bases from J; bases unmatched to any gene: 0. CDR1 WNHNN and CDR2 SYGVQD come from the germline V gene (reference sequence). The CDR3 DNA follows: TGCGCCAGCAGTGAGGGACAGGGCTACGAGCAGTACTTC. Translation: CASSEGQGYEQYF.

This clonotype was found a few times. V and J are TRBV10-1 and TRBJ2-1; 7 positions match TRBD1. Germline V gene lookup returns CDR1 WNHNN and CDR2 SYGVQD (reference sequence). Losses at the gene ends were 5 bases for V and 8 bases for J; bases not matched to a gene: 12. The CDR3 contains 15 residues. CDR3 residues: CASSFGQVMTDEQFF. CDR3 nucleotides: TGCGCCAGCAGTTTCGGACAGGTAATGACAGATGAGCAGTTCTTC.

The rearrangement links TRBV28 to TRBJ2-1; TRBD2 matches 7 bases. After removal of 6 bases from V and 3 bases from J, the junction contained 8 bases not matched to a gene. CDR3 length: 15 residues. Germline CDR1 and CDR2: MDHEN and SYDVKM. The CDR3 spells CASSIIAGNYNEQFF. CDR3 bases: TGTGCCAGCAGCATCATAGCGGGCAACTACAATGAGCAGTTCTTC.

This clonotype was observed a few times. V is TRBV7-6 and J is TRBJ2-7; D is undetermined. Germline CDR1 and CDR2: SGHVS and FNYEAQ. V gave up 1 base and J gave up 5 bases, with 9 bases separating them. The CDR3 totals 13 residues. CDR3 nucleotide sequence: TGTGCCAGCAGCTTAGAACCTCGGGACGAGCAGTACTTC. Protein: CASSLEPRDEQYF.

This chain uses TRBV5-6 with TRBJ1-2; 7 bases are a match to TRBD1. After removal of 1 base from V and 4 bases from J, the junction contained 7 bases not matched to a gene. Germline V gene sequence: CDR1 SGHDT, CDR2 YYEEEE. The CDR3 has 15 residues. DNA for the CDR3: TGTGCCAGCAGCTTGCCGGGACAGCAAGTCTATGGCTACACCTTC. It codes for CASSLPGQQVYGYTF.

This clonotype has a handful of counts. V is TRBV28 and J is TRBJ1-1, with D tentatively TRBD1 (6 bases). The CDR3 is 16 amino acids. Germline CDR1 is MDHEN and CDR2 is SYDVKM. V gave up 0 bases and J gave up 0 bases, with 11 bases separating them. This CDR3 is CASSLWGGGMNTEAFF. The CDR3 bases are TGTGCCAGCAGTTTATGGGGGGGCGGGATGAACACTGAAGCTTTCTTT.

This clonotype occurred many times. The chain is built from TRBV29-1 and TRBJ1-2, with TRBD1 matching over 8 bases. The CDR3 sequence is 12 residues long. Germline trimming cut 7 bases from V and 6 bases from J; bases unmatched to any gene: 7. The V gene's germline CDR1 is SQVTM and CDR2 ANQGSEA. Written as DNA, the CDR3 is TGCAGCGGACCAGGGGGCCGGGATGGCTACACCTTC. It codes for CSGPGGRDGYTF.

The table lists this clonotype with a few counts. V usage is TRBV4-1 and J usage is TRBJ1-3; TRBD1 aligns across 8 bases. CDR1 is MGHRA and CDR2 is YSYEKL in the germline V gene. V lost 5 bases and J lost 2; bases outside the gene matches: 11. The length of the CDR3 is 17 residues. CDR3 nucleotides: TGCGCCAGCAGCTACGATGGACAGGGAAGGACTGGAAACACCATATATTTT. Translating it yields CASSYDGQGRTGNTIYF.

The V gene is TRBV27, the J gene TRBJ2-7; TRBD2 matches at 9 bases. The CDR3 is made up of 15 amino acids. Per the germline V gene, CDR1 is MNHEY and CDR2 is SMNVEV (reference sequence). Unmatched junction bases numbered 9, after V lost 5 bases and J lost 4 bases. This CDR3 reads CASSPRGSGSYEQYF. The CDR3 DNA reads as TGTGCCAGCAGTCCCCGGGGTAGCGGGAGTTACGAGCAGTACTTC.

This clonotype was recorded at least ten times. This chain connects TRBV28 to TRBJ1-1; 7 bases match TRBD1. Germline V gene lookup returns CDR1 MDHEN and CDR2 SYDVKM. After removal of 2 bases from V and 4 bases from J, the junction contained 7 bases not matched to a gene. The CDR3 is made up of 15 amino acids. The CDR3 DNA reads TGTGCCAGCAGTTTAATTACAGGGGTTGGCACTGAAGCTTTCTTT. Amino acid sequence: CASSLITGVGTEAFF.

This clonotype turned up a few times. The chain employs TRBV7-7 and TRBJ1-3; the D is unclear. This CDR3 has 15 amino acids. Germline V gene data show CDR1 as SSHAT and CDR2 as FNYEAQ (reference sequence). V shed 7 bases and J shed 4 bases, with 17 bases lying between them. CDR3 in DNA: TGTGCCAGCACCCCGGTACGGGGAAAAGGAAACACCATATATTTT. Amino acid sequence: CASTPVRGKGNTIYF.

This clonotype was seen more than once but under ten times. The chain employs TRBV9 and TRBJ2-1, with 13 bases lining up with TRBD2. V lost 2 bases, J lost 12 bases, and 14 bases stayed unmatched. CDR1 SGDLS and CDR2 YYNGEE come from the germline V gene. The CDR3 extends over 17 amino acids. The CDR3 loop reads CASSVGTSGTVNDGQFF. The CDR3 DNA is TGTGCCAGCAGCGTTGGGACTAGCGGGACCGTCAATGATGGGCAGTTCTTC.

This clonotype was observed a few times. The chain combines TRBV5-1 with TRBJ2-1; no reliable D call. Between the trimmed V and J ends, which lost 1 base and 5 bases, there was a span of 16 bases. The CDR3 spans 16 residues. Germline V gene data show CDR1 as SGHRS and CDR2 as YFSETQ. The CDR3 DNA reads as TGCGCCAGCAGCTTGATCTACGGAGATTCGGACAATGAGCAGTTCTTC. It codes for CASSLIYGDSDNEQFF.

The table lists this clonotype with many counts. The J gene is TRBJ2-1, the V gene TRBV20-1; D perhaps matches TRBD2 (5 bases). Germline values: CDR1 DFQATT, CDR2 SNEGSKA (reference sequence). This CDR3 is 15 amino acids long. Trimming left V 0 bases short and J 6 bases short, with 15 bases between. The CDR3 DNA reads TGCAGTGCTAGAGATTGGCTCGGGGTAGGCAATGAGCAGTTCTTC. Its translation is CSARDWLGVGNEQFF.

This clonotype was counted many times. The chain uses TRBV4-1 and TRBJ1-2, with 7 nucleotides matching TRBD1. Germline V gene data show CDR1 as MGHRA and CDR2 as YSYEKL. The CDR3 totals 15 residues. Trimming took 1 base from V and 0 from J; bases not matched to a gene: 2. In DNA form, the CDR3 reads TGCGCCAGCAGCCAAGGACAGGGCCCTAACTATGGCTACACCTTC. Translation: CASSQGQGPNYGYTF.

This clonotype was observed at least ten times. V usage is TRBV7-9 and J usage is TRBJ2-3, with 13 bases fitting TRBD2. The CDR3 runs to 17 residues. The ends lost 5 bases at V and 2 bases at J; junction bases unmatched: 7. Germline V lookup: CDR1 SEHNR, CDR2 FQNEAQ (reference sequence). The CDR3, as DNA: TGTGCCAGCAGCCGGACCGGGACTAGCGGGACCACAGATACGCAGTATTTT. Protein: CASSRTGTSGTTDTQYF. Together with reference TRBV7-9 and TRBJ2-3, the CDR3 gives the full variable domain: DTGVSQNPRHKITKRGQNVTFRCDPISEHNRLYWYRQTLGQGPEFLTYFQNEAQLEKSRLLSDRFSAERPKGSFSTLEIQRTEQGDSAMYLCASSRTGTSGTTDTQYFGPGTRLTVL.

This clonotype has ten or more counts. The chain couples TRBV7-9 to TRBJ2-3; D perhaps matches TRBD2 (6 bases). This CDR3 is 13 amino acids long. With 5 bases removed from V and 6 bases from J, the gap between germline ends came to 12 bases. Germline lookup yields CDR1 SEHNR and CDR2 FQNEAQ (reference sequence). Here the CDR3 DNA reads TGTGCCAGCAGCCGCGGGACTTTGGATACGCAGTATTTT. It translates to CASSRGTLDTQYF. Full variable domain (rest looked up from reference TRBV7-9 and TRBJ2-3): DTGVSQNPRHKITKRGQNVTFRCDPISEHNRLYWYRQTLGQGPEFLTYFQNEAQLEKSRLLSDRFSAERPKGSFSTLEIQRTEQGDSAMYLCASSRGTLDTQYFGPGTRLTVL.

This clonotype occurred a few times. The genes are TRBV20-1 and TRBJ2-3; tentative D call: TRBD1 (6 bases). CDR1 and CDR2 (germline): DFQATT, SNEGSKA (reference sequence). The V end lost 0 bases, the J end lost 4 bases, and 8 bases lay between the germline ends. The CDR3 has 13 amino acids. CDR3 sequence: CSARDPGADTQYF. The CDR3 DNA reads as TGCAGTGCTAGAGACCCAGGGGCAGATACGCAGTATTTT.

This clonotype was recorded many times. The chain links TRBV12-3 or TRBV12-4 to TRBJ2-7; TRBD2 is a possible D gene (5 bases). The CDR3 loop spans 13 amino acids. The V and J ends lost 5 bases and 9 bases respectively, with 17 bases between them. The CDR3 protein is CASSPGVPTGQYF. CDR3 sequence (DNA): TGTGCCAGCAGTCCCGGGGTTCCTACGGGGCAGTACTTC.

The V call is TRBV6-1, the J call TRBJ2-7; D gene unclear. Trimming pared 2 bases from V and 4 bases from J, leaving 3 bases between. The CDR3 spans 11 residues. CDR1 is MNHNS, CDR2 SASEGT, per germline. The CDR3: CASSERYEQYF. The CDR3 DNA sequence: TGTGCCAGCAGTGAACGGTACGAGCAGTACTTC.

The gene calls are TRBV5-4 and TRBJ2-7; D tentatively reads TRBD1 or TRBD2 (5 bases each). The CDR3 runs to 14 residues. Trimming cost V 4 bases and J 2 bases, with 13 bases left between them. Germline V lookup: CDR1 SGHNT, CDR2 YYREEE (reference sequence). CDR3 coding DNA: TGTGCCAGCAGCGTGGGACCGGGGCCCTACGAGCAGTACTTC. Amino acid sequence: CASSVGPGPYEQYF.

The chain employs TRBV24-1 and TRBJ2-1; no reliable D call. Germline CDR1 and CDR2: KGHDR and SFDVKD. V lost 4 bases, J lost 2 bases, and 5 bases lay in between. CDR3 length: 13 amino acids. This CDR3 reads CATSEGTYNEQFF. The CDR3 DNA reads as TGTGCCACCAGTGAAGGGACCTACAATGAGCAGTTCTTC.

The rearrangement uses TRBV30 and TRBJ1-1; no definite D call. The length of the CDR3 is 12 residues. From germline, CDR1 is GTSNPN and CDR2 SVGIG (reference sequence). V lost 3 bases and J 1 base, leaving 6 bases between the germline ends. The CDR3 loop is CAWRQTNTEAFF. In DNA form, the CDR3 reads TGTGCCTGGAGACAGACGAACACTGAAGCTTTCTTT. The full variable domain, with the rest looked up from reference TRBV30 and TRBJ1-1, is SQTIHQWPATLVQPVGSPLSLECTVEGTSNPNLYWYRQAAGRGLQLLFYSVGIGQISSEVPQNLSASRPQDRQFILSSKKLLLSDSGFYLCAWRQTNTEAFFGQGTRLTVV.

This clonotype was recorded a few times. The rearrangement joins TRBV7-7 to TRBJ1-1, with D possibly TRBD1 on 6 matching bases. Germline loops: CDR1 SSHAT, CDR2 FNYEAQ (reference sequence). This CDR3 comprises 15 residues. Trimming pared 6 bases from V and 5 bases from J, leaving 19 bases between. For the CDR3, the DNA is TGTGCCAGCAGTCGAGGGGTTAAGAGGGGGACTGAAGCTTTCTTT. Encoded protein: CASSRGVKRGTEAFF.

This clonotype came up many times. The V call is TRBV6-5, the J call TRBJ1-2, with D possibly being TRBD1 (6 bases). The CDR3 covers 15 residues. The V gene's germline CDR1 is MNHEY and CDR2 SVGAGI. V was cut by 1 base and J by 4 bases, with 13 bases left in between. CDR3 nucleotides: TGTGCCAGCAGTTACTTAACAGGGCCGCTCTATGGCTACACCTTC. This translates into CASSYLTGPLYGYTF.

This clonotype appeared a few times. This sequence joins TRBV5-5 and TRBJ2-7; D ambiguous. With 4 bases removed from V and 2 bases from J, the gap between germline ends came to 10 bases. The CDR3 totals 13 residues. Germline CDR1 is SGHKS and CDR2 is YYEKEE (reference sequence). The CDR3 protein is CASSPTNAYEQYF. The CDR3 bases are TGTGCCAGCAGCCCGACAAACGCCTACGAGCAGTACTTC.

The sample holds many counts of this clonotype. As DNA, the CDR3 is TGTGCCAGCTCACCAGGGGAAGGGCCGGGCAATCAGCCCCAGCATTTT. Its protein is CASSPGEGPGNQPQHF. The chain joins TRBV18 to TRBJ1-5; D call uncertain. The CDR3 consists of 16 residues. The germline V and J ends were trimmed by 2 bases and 2 bases, with 13 bases remaining between them. CDR1 is KGHSH, CDR2 LQKENI, per germline.

This clonotype has only a few counts. The rearrangement uses TRBV7-2 and TRBJ1-1, with a tentative D call TRBD1 (6 bases). Germline-derived CDR1 and CDR2 are SGHTA and FQGNSA. V dropped 4 bases and J dropped 11 bases, with 17 bases sitting between them. The CDR3 runs 13 residues. CDR3 residues: CASSSRQAPKAFF. In DNA, the CDR3 is TGTGCCAGCAGCTCAAGACAGGCGCCAAAGGCTTTCTTT.